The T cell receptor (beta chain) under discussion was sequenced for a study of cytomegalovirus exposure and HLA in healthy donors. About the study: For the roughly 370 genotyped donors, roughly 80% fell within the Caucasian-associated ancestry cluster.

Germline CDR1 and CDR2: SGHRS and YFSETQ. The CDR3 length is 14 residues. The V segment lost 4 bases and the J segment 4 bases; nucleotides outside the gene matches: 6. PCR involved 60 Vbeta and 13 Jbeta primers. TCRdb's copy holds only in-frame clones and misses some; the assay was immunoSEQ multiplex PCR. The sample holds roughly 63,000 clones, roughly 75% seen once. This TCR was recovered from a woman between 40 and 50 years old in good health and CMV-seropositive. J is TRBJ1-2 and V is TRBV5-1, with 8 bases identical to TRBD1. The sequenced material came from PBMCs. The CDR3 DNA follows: TGCGCCAGCAGCCCACAGGGGGAGGGCTATGGCTACACCTTC. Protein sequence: CASSPQGEGYGYTF. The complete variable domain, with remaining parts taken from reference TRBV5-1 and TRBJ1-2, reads KAGVTQTPRYLIKTRGQQVTLSCSPISGHRSVSWYQQTPGQGLQFLFEYFSETQRNKGNFPGRFSGRQFSNSRSEMNVSTLELGDSALYLCASSPQGEGYGYTFGSGTRLTVV.